Listed here are 23 T cell receptor beta chains from one sample, sequenced in a study of CXCR3-negative and CXCR3-positive naive CD8 T cells. Broader study findings: Greater hydrophobicity was found in TRB CDR3s of CXCR3-positive naive cells than of CXCR3-negative naive cells.

5' RACE that incorporated UMI labels was used to prepare the TRB cDNA libraries. Reprocessing the 5' RACE reads, TCRdb reports a single entry for every CDR3 protein and omits DNA. The ten most abundant clones cover roughly 0.41% of a sample with some 130,000 distinct CDR3 sequences. These receptors are not linked to any known antigen. The sample was naive CXCR3+ CD8+ T cells from blood. Subset noted: CD45RO-CCR7+CD27+CD95- naive CD8+ T cells expressing CXCR3 (TNR3+). These receptors all come from a human donor in good health. Some clones in this sample may be carry-over from other donors' samples.

This rearrangement joins TRBV7-8 to TRBJ1-4; TCRdb's D call of TRBD1 is untestable without DNA. The CDR3 runs to 15 residues. Germline lookup yields CDR1 SGHVS and CDR2 FQNEAQ. The CDR3 here is CASSLVRRGGEKLFF.

The chain has TRBV7-9 and TRBJ1-1; TCRdb reports TRBD1, a call that lacks DNA to check it against. Germline CDR1 SEHNR, CDR2 FQNEAQ (reference sequence). The CDR3 is 15 residues long. The CDR3 sequence: CASSLAIRVNTEAFF.

The chain carries TRBV19 and TRBJ2-7; without DNA, the TCRdb call of TRBD1 cannot be checked. Germline values: CDR1 LNHDA, CDR2 SQIVND (reference sequence). This CDR3 region has 15 residues. This CDR3 reads CASSVGTGKFDEQYF.

This chain joins TRBV28 and TRBJ2-7; checking the TCRdb D call of TRBD1 is not possible without DNA. Germline V gene data show CDR1 as MDHEN and CDR2 as SYDVKM. The CDR3 extends over 15 amino acids. The CDR3 sequence: CASSLDRETYAEQYF. Complete variable domain (other parts from reference TRBV28 and TRBJ2-7): DVKVTQSSRYLVKRTGEKVFLECVQDMDHENMFWYRQDPGLGLRLIYFSYDVKMKEKGDIPEGYSVSREKKERFSLILESASTNQTSMYLCASSLDRETYAEQYFGPGTRLTVT.

The chain is built from TRBV7-7 and TRBJ2-3; TCRdb outputs TRBD1, but without DNA this stays unchecked. Germline V gene data show CDR1 as SSHAT and CDR2 as FNYEAQ (reference sequence). This CDR3 has 15 residues. CDR3 loop: CASSLYPGPTDTQYF.

The chain combines TRBV7-9 with TRBJ2-7; TCRdb reports TRBD1, a call that lacks DNA to check it against. CDR3 length: 15 residues. Germline loops: CDR1 SEHNR, CDR2 FQNEAQ (reference sequence). The CDR3 reads CASSLVPTYIYEQYF.

The chain uses TRBV12-3 or TRBV12-4 and TRBJ2-7; TCRdb reports TRBD1, a call that lacks DNA to check it against. This CDR3 comprises 12 residues. CDR3 sequence: CASSLMGDEQYF.

The rearrangement uses TRBV7-9 and TRBJ1-1; TCRdb reports TRBD1, a call that lacks DNA to check it against. There are 13 residues in the CDR3. Germline assignment: CDR1 SEHNR and CDR2 FQNEAQ (reference sequence). Here the CDR3 reads CASSPPQGIEAFF.

The CDR3 sequence is CAIRETSFYEQYF. The V call is TRBV10-3, the J call TRBJ2-7. CDR1 and CDR2 (germline): ENHRY, SYGVKD. The CDR3 runs to 13 residues.

The V call is TRBV4-1, the J call TRBJ2-7. Germline assignment: CDR1 MGHRA and CDR2 YSYEKL. This CDR3 region has 14 residues. The CDR3 loop reads CASSQVIVGYEQYF.

This chain joins TRBV6-2 or TRBV6-3 and TRBJ1-5; TCRdb picks TRBD1, but there is no DNA to check that call. Germline CDR1 is MNHEY and CDR2 is SVGEGT. The CDR3 contains 15 residues. The CDR3: CASSPGHFSNQPQHF.

V is TRBV7-8 and J is TRBJ2-7; TCRdb returns TRBD2, unconfirmable since there is no DNA. Germline CDR1 and CDR2: SGHVS and FQNEAQ. The CDR3 is made up of 14 amino acids. CDR3 in amino acids: CASSLGTMSYEQYF.

CDR3 loop: CASSPGGWGGASYEQYF. The chain joins TRBV12-3 or TRBV12-4 to TRBJ2-7; the TCRdb D gene call, TRBD1, has no DNA to confirm it. This CDR3 has 17 amino acids.

CDR3 in amino acids: CASRLDRDEKLFF. The gene calls are TRBV12-3 or TRBV12-4 and TRBJ1-4; TCRdb names TRBD1, which stays unverified in the absence of DNA. The CDR3 runs 13 residues.

The chain uses TRBV28 and TRBJ2-1; TCRdb's assignment of TRBD1 cannot be checked, as there is no DNA. The CDR3 sequence is 14 residues long. Looked up from germline, CDR1 is MDHEN and CDR2 is SYDVKM. The CDR3 spells CASTAGFPSGEQFF.

The chain carries TRBV28 and TRBJ2-1; TCRdb proposes TRBD1, but this gene call is untestable without DNA. The CDR3 sequence is 15 residues long. Germline CDR1 MDHEN, CDR2 SYDVKM. CDR3 sequence reads: CASSFGYGVSNEQFF.

The chain joins TRBV28 to TRBJ1-1; TCRdb picks TRBD1, but there is no DNA to check that call. Germline V gene sequence: CDR1 MDHEN, CDR2 SYDVKM. This CDR3 is built from 17 residues. The CDR3 sequence: CASSLPLTGTGDTEAFF. Full variable domain (outside the CDR3, taken from reference TRBV28 and TRBJ1-1): DVKVTQSSRYLVKRTGEKVFLECVQDMDHENMFWYRQDPGLGLRLIYFSYDVKMKEKGDIPEGYSVSREKKERFSLILESASTNQTSMYLCASSLPLTGTGDTEAFFGQGTRLTVV.

V and J are TRBV2 and TRBJ2-1; TCRdb outputs TRBD1, but without DNA this stays unchecked. Germline V gene lookup returns CDR1 SNHLY and CDR2 FYNNEI. The CDR3 totals 15 residues. The CDR3 reads CASSRTPGAYNEQFF.

The V call is TRBV6-2 or TRBV6-3, the J call TRBJ2-7. This CDR3 region has 14 residues. Germline V gene lookup returns CDR1 MNHEY and CDR2 SVGEGT. CDR3: CASSYVGAFSEQYF.

V usage is TRBV2 and J usage is TRBJ2-7; TCRdb's assignment of TRBD2 cannot be checked, as there is no DNA. Per germline, CDR1 SNHLY and CDR2 FYNNEI. The CDR3 is 14 residues long. The CDR3 sequence: CASQGTSGSYEQYF.

The V gene is TRBV29-1, the J gene TRBJ2-3; TCRdb outputs TRBD1, but without DNA this stays unchecked. The CDR3 length is 14 residues. CDR1 and CDR2 from the germline V gene are SQVTM and ANQGSEA. CDR3 in amino acids: CSGDTGVSTDTQYF.

This sequence joins TRBV28 and TRBJ2-5; the TCRdb D gene call, TRBD2, has no DNA to confirm it. The CDR3 is 15 amino acids. Germline V gene lookup returns CDR1 MDHEN and CDR2 SYDVKM. The CDR3: CASSLYGLRGETQYF.

This rearrangement joins TRBV28 to TRBJ2-3; TCRdb proposes TRBD1, but this gene call is untestable without DNA. Germline-derived CDR1 and CDR2 are MDHEN and SYDVKM. This CDR3 is 15 amino acids long. The CDR3 sequence is CASDPGGSLEDTQYF.